These T cell receptor beta chains were read from a single sample in a study of cytomegalovirus exposure and HLA in healthy donors. Assay: immunoSEQ multiplex PCR; the TCRdb copy retains only in-frame clones and omits some. In total, the table holds around 65,000 clones. Sequencing was performed on PBMCs. The receptor source for this set is a boy between 10 and 17 years old in good health and CMV-seronegative. The CDR3 runs from the conserved cysteine through the conserved F or W. D genes are given only for firm matches.

d_call	v_call	j_call	cdr3_length	cdr3_nt	cdr3_aa
NA	TRBV5-1	TRBJ1-1	15	TGCGCCAGCAGCTTGCGGGAAGAAGGGGGAGCGGAAGCTTTCTTT	CASSLREEGGAEAFF
TRBD1	TRBV4-2	TRBJ1-3	15	TGTGCCAGCAGCCAAGAGGGACAGTCTGGAAACACCATATATTTT	CASSQEGQSGNTIYF
TRBD2	TRBV6-1	TRBJ2-3	16	TGTGCCAGCAGTGGGCTAGCGGGGGCTCCCACAGATACGCAGTATTTT	CASSGLAGAPTDTQYF
TRBD1	TRBV6-1	TRBJ2-7	15	TGTGCCATTAGAACTGGACAGGGGGCCTCCTACGAGCAGTACTTC	CAIRTGQGASYEQYF
NA	TRBV30	TRBJ1-1	19	TGTGCCTGGAGTGTACTGACCCGGGACACTCGAGGTTACGGCACTGAAGCTTTCTTT	CAWSVLTRDTRGYGTEAFF
TRBD1	TRBV19	TRBJ1-1	17	TGTGCCAGTACCCCCCGGACAGGGAGGGGGTCCAGCACTGAAGCTTTCTTT	CASTPRTGRGSSTEAFF
TRBD1	TRBV5-1	TRBJ1-1	17	TGCGCCAGCAGCTTGGTGGGACAGGGGGCGGAAGGCACTGAAGCTTTCTTT	CASSLVGQGAEGTEAFF
NA	TRBV9	TRBJ2-7	18	TGTGCCAGCAGCGGGTCGACGCTCGGGACTCCTTCTTTCCACGAGCAGTACTTC	CASSGSTLGTPSFHEQYF
TRBD2	TRBV19	TRBJ2-7	14	TGTGCCAGTAGTATAAACGCGGGAGGTTGGGAGCAGTACTTC	CASSINAGGWEQYF
NA	TRBV9	TRBJ1-5	15	TGTGCCAGCAGCGTAGGAGGAGGGGACAATCAGCCCCAGCATTTT	CASSVGGGDNQPQHF
NA	TRBV6-5	TRBJ1-1	12	TGTGCCAGCAGCACGGGGATCGCTGAAGCTTTCTTT	CASSTGIAEAFF
NA	TRBV7-8	TRBJ2-1	14	TGTGCCAGCAGCTCCGGGGGAACGGGGAATGAGCAGTTCTTC	CASSSGGTGNEQFF
TRBD2	TRBV27	TRBJ2-1	19	TGTGCCAGCAGTTTATCGAGTGCGGGACTAGCGGGGGGGCCCGGTGAGCAGTTCTTC	CASSLSSAGLAGGPGEQFF
TRBD2	TRBV13	TRBJ2-7	16	TGTGCCAGCAGCTTAGAACCCCTCAGCGGGAGCTACGAGCAGTACTTC	CASSLEPLSGSYEQYF
TRBD2	TRBV7-6	TRBJ2-1	15	TGTGCCAGCAGCTGGGGACTAGCGGGAGACAATGAGCAGTTCTTC	CASSWGLAGDNEQFF
TRBD1	TRBV11-3	TRBJ2-2	15	TGTGCCAGCAGCCTAGACAGGGGGCGTACCGGGGAGCTGTTTTTT	CASSLDRGRTGELFF